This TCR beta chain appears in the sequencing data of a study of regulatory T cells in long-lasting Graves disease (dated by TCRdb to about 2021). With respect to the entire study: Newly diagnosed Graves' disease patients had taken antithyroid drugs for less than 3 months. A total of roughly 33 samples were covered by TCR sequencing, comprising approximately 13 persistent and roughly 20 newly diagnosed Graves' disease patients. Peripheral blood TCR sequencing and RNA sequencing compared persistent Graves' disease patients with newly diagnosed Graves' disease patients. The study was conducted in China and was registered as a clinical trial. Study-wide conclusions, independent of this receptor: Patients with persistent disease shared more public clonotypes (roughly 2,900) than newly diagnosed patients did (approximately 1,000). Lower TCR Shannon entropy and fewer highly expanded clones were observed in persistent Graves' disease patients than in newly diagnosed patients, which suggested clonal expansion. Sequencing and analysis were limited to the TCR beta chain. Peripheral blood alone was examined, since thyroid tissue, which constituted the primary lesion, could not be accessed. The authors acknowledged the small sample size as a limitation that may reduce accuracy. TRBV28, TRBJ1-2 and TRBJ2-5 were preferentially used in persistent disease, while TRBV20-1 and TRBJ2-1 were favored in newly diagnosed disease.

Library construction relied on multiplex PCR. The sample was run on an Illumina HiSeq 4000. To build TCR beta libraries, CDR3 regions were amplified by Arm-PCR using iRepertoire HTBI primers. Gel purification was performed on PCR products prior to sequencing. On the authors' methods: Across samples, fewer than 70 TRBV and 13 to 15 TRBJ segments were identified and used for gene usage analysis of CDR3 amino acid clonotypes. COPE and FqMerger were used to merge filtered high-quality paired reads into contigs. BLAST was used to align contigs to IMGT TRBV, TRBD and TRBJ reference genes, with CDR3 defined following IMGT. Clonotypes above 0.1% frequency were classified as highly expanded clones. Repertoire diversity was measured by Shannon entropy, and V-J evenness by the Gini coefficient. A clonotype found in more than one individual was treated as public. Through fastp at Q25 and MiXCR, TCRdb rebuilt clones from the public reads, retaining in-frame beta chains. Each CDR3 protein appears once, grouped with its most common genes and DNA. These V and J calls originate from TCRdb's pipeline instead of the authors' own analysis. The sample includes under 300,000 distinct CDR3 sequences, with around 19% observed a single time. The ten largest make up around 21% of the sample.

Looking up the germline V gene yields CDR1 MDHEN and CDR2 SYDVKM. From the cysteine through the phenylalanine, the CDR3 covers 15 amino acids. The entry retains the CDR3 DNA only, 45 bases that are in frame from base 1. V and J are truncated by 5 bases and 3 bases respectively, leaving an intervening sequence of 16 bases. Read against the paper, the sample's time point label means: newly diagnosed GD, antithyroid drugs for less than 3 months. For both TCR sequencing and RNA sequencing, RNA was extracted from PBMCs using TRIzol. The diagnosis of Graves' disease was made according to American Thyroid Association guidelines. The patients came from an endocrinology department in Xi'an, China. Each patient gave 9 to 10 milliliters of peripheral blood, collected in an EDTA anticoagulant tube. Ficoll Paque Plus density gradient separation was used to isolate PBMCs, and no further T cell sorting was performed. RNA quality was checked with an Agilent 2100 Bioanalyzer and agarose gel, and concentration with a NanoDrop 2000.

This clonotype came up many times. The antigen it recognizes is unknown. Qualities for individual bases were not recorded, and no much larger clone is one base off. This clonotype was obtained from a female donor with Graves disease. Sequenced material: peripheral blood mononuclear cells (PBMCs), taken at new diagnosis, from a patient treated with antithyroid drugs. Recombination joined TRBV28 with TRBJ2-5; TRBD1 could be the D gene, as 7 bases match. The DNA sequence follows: TGTGCCAGCAGTGCGGGGCAGGGGGGCAAAGAGACCCAGTACTTC. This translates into CASSAGQGGKETQYF.